This T cell receptor beta chain originates from a study of cytomegalovirus exposure and HLA in healthy donors. V was cut by 8 bases and J by 5 bases, with 15 bases left in between. The CDR3 runs to 13 residues. Germline CDR1 reads SNHLY; CDR2 reads FYNNEI. Study results and caveats: Investigators reported 164 TCR beta chains as tied to cytomegalovirus. What TCR beta sequences reportedly achieved was accurate prediction of HLA-A and HLA-B alleles in most subjects.

The PCR used 60 Vbeta and 13 Jbeta primers. The protocol was immunoSEQ multiplex PCR, while the TCRdb copy is restricted to in-frame clones and leaves out a portion. This sample has fewer than 90,000 clones, with around 76% found just once. Note on this clone: Its antigen is as yet unknown.

V gene TRBV2 combines with J gene TRBJ2-5; D not resolved. This receptor was identified in a man under 40 in good health and CMV-seropositive. Sequencing was performed on PBMCs. The CDR3 region is CASLDSDPETQYF. CDR3 nucleotides: TGTGCCAGCTTAGACTCCGATCCCGAGACCCAGTACTTC.